These 28 T cell receptor beta chains came from one sample sequenced in a study of blood T cell repertoires in COVID-19. Profiled with immunoSEQ multiplex PCR; TCRdb holds only in-frame clones, not every one. The sample gives over 200,000 clones, around 84% of which show up once; roughly 20% is in the top ten. Material for sequencing was peripheral blood. Source of these receptors: a woman older than 75 with active or convalescent COVID-19.

The chain joins TRBV4-3 to TRBJ2-3, with 9 bases fitting TRBD2. V lost 0 bases and J lost 7; bases outside the gene matches: 5. Per the germline V gene, CDR1 is LGHNA and CDR2 is YSLEER. The CDR3 is 15 residues long. The CDR3 coding sequence is TGCGCCAGCAGCCAAGAGTGGACTAGCGCATATACGCAGTATTTT. It yields the protein CASSQEWTSAYTQYF.

As DNA, the CDR3 is TGCGCCAGCAGCTTTTCCCCAGGGGGGACCGGGGAGCTGTTTTTT. The encoded protein is CASSFSPGGTGELFF. This chain uses TRBV5-1 with TRBJ2-2, with D possibly being TRBD1 (7 bases). V was pared by 2 bases and J by 5 bases, with 13 bases between. The CDR3 spans 15 residues. The germline gives CDR1 SGHRS, CDR2 YFSETQ.

This clone was counted only a few times. V and J are TRBV5-4 and TRBJ2-5, with 9 bases identical to TRBD2. CDR1 is SGHNT, CDR2 YYREEE, per germline (reference sequence). The J segment lost 5 bases and the V segment lost 2 bases, leaving 10 bases of the junction unmatched. The CDR3 has 16 residues. CDR3 in amino acids: CASSFYRAGGRETQYF. The CDR3 region has the DNA TGTGCCAGCAGCTTTTACCGAGCGGGGGGAAGGGAGACCCAGTACTTC.

The gene calls are TRBV7-2 and TRBJ1-5; 7 bases align to TRBD1. The CDR3 is 13 residues long. J lost 7 bases, V lost 3 bases, and 3 bases had no gene match. Germline V gene sequence: CDR1 SGHTA, CDR2 FQGNSA. The chain's CDR3 is CASSLGDSQPQHF. In nucleotides, the CDR3 is TGTGCCAGCAGCTTGGGGGACAGCCAGCCCCAGCATTTT.

This chain uses TRBV6-6 with TRBJ1-5, with 8 nucleotides matching TRBD1. Trimming removed 5 bases from V and 4 bases from J; junction bases left unmatched: 16. The CDR3 has 18 residues. The germline CDR1 and CDR2 sequences are MNHNY and SVGAGI (reference sequence). Written as DNA, the CDR3 is TGTGCCAGCAGTCCCTCCCTGTGGACAGGGTCTGTGAATCAGCCCCAGCATTTT. This gives the protein CASSPSLWTGSVNQPQHF.

The CDR3 here is CASSETSGISTDTQYF. The DNA for the CDR3 is TGCGCCAGCAGCGAGACTAGCGGGATTAGCACAGATACGCAGTATTTT. The chain combines TRBV10-2 with TRBJ2-3; 11 bases are shared with TRBD2. The CDR3 loop spans 16 amino acids. J gave up 0 bases and V 6 bases, and 5 bases lay outside the gene matches. CDR1 WSHSY and CDR2 SAAADI come from the germline V gene.

The chain couples TRBV7-3 to TRBJ2-1; D gene unclear. The CDR3 runs to 15 residues. Germline V lookup: CDR1 SGHTA, CDR2 FQGTGA. The V end was cut by 3 bases, the J end by 0 bases, with 9 bases between. CDR3 in amino acids: CASSFRESSYNEQFF. The CDR3 DNA reads as TGTGCCAGCAGCTTCCGCGAGAGCTCCTACAATGAGCAGTTCTTC.

V usage is TRBV5-8 and J usage is TRBJ2-5; TRBD2 aligns across 9 bases. The length of the CDR3 is 16 residues. Germline trimming cut 0 bases from V and 4 bases from J; bases unmatched to any gene: 7. Germline V gene data show CDR1 as SGHTS and CDR2 as YDEGEE. CDR3 sequence reads: CASSLAGRGGGETQYF. The CDR3 coding sequence is TGTGCCAGCAGCTTGGCTGGGCGGGGGGGCGGAGAGACCCAGTACTTC.

V is TRBV6-1 and J is TRBJ1-1; D is perhaps TRBD1 (5 bases). V lost 4 bases, J lost 2 bases, and 11 bases lay in between. In germline, CDR1 is MNHNS, CDR2 SASEGT. The CDR3 covers 14 residues. Written as DNA, the CDR3 is TGTGCCAGCAGTGGGGGACTTTTTAACACTGAAGCTTTCTTT. It codes for CASSGGLFNTEAFF.

The gene calls are TRBV5-1 and TRBJ2-2, with D tentatively TRBD1 (5 bases). V was trimmed by 7 bases and J by 4 bases, leaving 14 bases between them. Per germline, CDR1 SGHRS and CDR2 YFSETQ. CDR3 size: 14 residues. The CDR3 DNA is TGCGCCAGCCAGGGTACTGTCAGCACCGGGGAGCTGTTTTTT. Translation gives CASQGTVSTGELFF. Combining the CDR3 with reference TRBV5-1 and TRBJ2-2 gives the whole variable domain KAGVTQTPRYLIKTRGQQVTLSCSPISGHRSVSWYQQTPGQGLQFLFEYFSETQRNKGNFPGRFSGRQFSNSRSEMNVSTLELGDSALYLCASQGTVSTGELFFGEGSRLTVL.

The chain links TRBV7-3 to TRBJ2-3; D gene ambiguous. Germline CDR1 SGHTA, CDR2 FQGTGA. This CDR3 region has 16 residues. The V gene lost 2 bases and the J gene lost 0 bases, with 12 bases spanning the gap. CDR3 DNA: TGTGCCAGCAGCTTAGGCTCCTTGCGGAGCACAGATACGCAGTATTTT. It yields the protein CASSLGSLRSTDTQYF.

V and J are TRBV6-5 and TRBJ2-7; 9 bases fit TRBD2. With 2 bases clipped from V and 3 bases from J, the junction kept 8 bases outside the gene matches. Looked up from germline, CDR1 is MNHEY and CDR2 is SVGAGI. The CDR3 is 16 amino acids. The chain's CDR3 is CASSYDAAGGLYEQYF. DNA of the CDR3: TGTGCCAGCAGTTACGACGCGGCGGGAGGGCTCTACGAGCAGTACTTC.

This clone has more than one count but fewer than ten. The genes are TRBV6-5 and TRBJ1-3; 7 nucleotides match TRBD1. The CDR3 is made up of 15 amino acids. Germline CDR1 and CDR2: MNHEY and SVGAGI. V was pared by 11 bases and J by 0 bases, with 10 bases of the junction left unmatched. This chain's CDR3 is CALGAGGSSGNTIYF. The DNA for the CDR3 is TGTGCCCTAGGGGCAGGGGGTTCCTCTGGAAACACCATATATTTT.

CDR3 protein: CASSDSSYGYTF. The CDR3 DNA is TGTGCCAGCAGTGACAGTTCCTATGGCTACACCTTC. The chain is built from TRBV6-6 and TRBJ1-2; maybe TRBD1 (5 bases). The ends were cut back, 5 bases at V and 4 bases at J, with 8 bases in the middle. Germline CDR1 MNHNY, CDR2 SVGAGI (reference sequence). The CDR3 runs to 12 residues.

V is TRBV7-2 and J is TRBJ2-7, with D perhaps matching TRBD2 (5 bases). Trimming pared 4 bases from V and 7 bases from J, leaving 20 bases between. CDR1 is SGHTA and CDR2 is FQGNSA in the germline V gene. CDR3 length: 15 residues. The CDR3 loop is CASSYNTLSGYEQYF. Here the CDR3 DNA reads TGTGCCAGCAGCTACAACACTTTAAGCGGATATGAGCAGTACTTC.

This chain joins TRBV6-5 and TRBJ1-5; TRBD1 agrees at 7 bases. V shed 5 bases, J shed 5 bases, and the junction held 3 bases outside the gene matches. This CDR3 has 13 amino acids. Germline loops: CDR1 MNHEY, CDR2 SVGAGI. CDR3 DNA sequence: TGTGCCAGCAGTAACGACAGGGATCAGCCCCAGCATTTT. It translates to CASSNDRDQPQHF.

This chain joins TRBV6-6 and TRBJ1-2; 9 nucleotides line up with TRBD1. This CDR3 spans 15 amino acids. The J segment lost 3 bases and the V segment lost 5 bases, leaving 7 bases of the junction unmatched. Germline V gives CDR1 MNHNY, CDR2 SVGAGI (reference sequence). CDR3 protein: CASSLQGALDYGYTF. In DNA, the CDR3 is TGTGCCAGCAGTCTACAGGGGGCGCTTGACTATGGCTACACCTTC.

This chain connects TRBV10-2 to TRBJ2-2, with a tentative D call TRBD2 (5 bases). The germline CDR1 and CDR2 sequences are WSHSY and SAAADI. V was pared by 4 bases and J by 4 bases, with 16 bases between. This CDR3 contains 16 residues. CDR3 in DNA: TGCGCCAGCAGTGTAGACTCAACTGGAGGCACCGGGGAGCTGTTTTTT. Translated: CASSVDSTGGTGELFF.

V and J are TRBV27 and TRBJ1-4; 7 nucleotides agree with TRBD1. Trimming took 6 bases from V and 0 from J; bases not matched to a gene: 1. Looked up from germline, CDR1 is MNHEY and CDR2 is SMNVEV (reference sequence). The CDR3 length is 14 residues. This chain's CDR3 is CASRGTATNEKLFF. The DNA of the CDR3 is TGTGCCAGCAGGGGGACAGCAACTAATGAAAAACTGTTTTTT. Drawing the rest from reference TRBV27 and TRBJ1-4, the complete variable domain is EAQVTQNPRYLITVTGKKLTVTCSQNMNHEYMSWYRQDPGLGLRQIYYSMNVEVTDKGDVPEGYKVSRKEKRNFPLILESPSPNQTSLYFCASRGTATNEKLFFGSGTQLSVL.

This chain uses TRBV24-1 with TRBJ1-5; D is uncertain. V lost 5 bases and J 7 bases, leaving 14 bases between the germline ends. The germline V gene has CDR1 KGHDR and CDR2 SFDVKD. The CDR3 spans 14 residues. The CDR3 region has the DNA TGTGCCACCAGTGCCGCAGGTCCAGGCCAGCCCCAGCATTTT. Translating it yields CATSAAGPGQPQHF.

V is TRBV11-3 and J is TRBJ2-7; the match to TRBD2 covers 12 bases. Germline V gene sequence: CDR1 SGHNT, CDR2 YENEEA. The CDR3 loop spans 15 amino acids. With 5 bases clipped from V and 4 bases from J, the junction kept 6 bases outside the gene matches. The chain's CDR3 is CASSPSGGAGYEQYF. The CDR3 DNA reads TGTGCCAGCAGCCCTAGCGGGGGGGCAGGGTACGAGCAGTACTTC.

The V and J genes are TRBV7-9 and TRBJ2-1; D unresolved. V lost 3 bases to trimming and J lost 1 base, with 7 bases between them. CDR3 length equals 14 residues. CDR1 and CDR2 from the germline V gene are SEHNR and FQNEAQ (reference sequence). The DNA for the CDR3 is TGTGCCAGCAGCTTTCTGCAGTCCTACAATGAGCAGTTCTTC. Protein sequence: CASSFLQSYNEQFF.

The rearrangement uses TRBV7-2 and TRBJ2-5; 8 bases fit TRBD2. With 1 base clipped from V and 1 base from J, the junction kept 2 bases outside the gene matches. This CDR3 contains 15 residues. Germline-derived CDR1 and CDR2 are SGHTA and FQGNSA. The CDR3 nucleotides read TGTGCCAGCAGCTTAGTAGCGGGGTCCCAAGAGACCCAGTACTTC. This sequence encodes CASSLVAGSQETQYF.

The chain carries TRBV18 and TRBJ2-3; the D gene is possibly TRBD2 (5 bases). The V end was cut by 3 bases, the J end by 6 bases, with 10 bases between. CDR3 length: 13 residues. Germline V gene data show CDR1 as KGHSH and CDR2 as LQKENI. In nucleotides, the CDR3 is TGTGCCAGCTCACCGGGAGCGTGGGATACGCAGTATTTT. Translated, it gives CASSPGAWDTQYF.

The chain is built from TRBV19 and TRBJ2-2; 7 bases are a match to TRBD1. Germline CDR1 is LNHDA and CDR2 is SQIVND (reference sequence). Trimming took 5 bases from V and 8 from J; bases not matched to a gene: 5. The CDR3 consists of 13 residues. CDR3 DNA sequence: TGTGCCAGTAGTTCCCGGACAGGAGGGGAGCTGTTTTTT. It translates to CASSSRTGGELFF.

This rearrangement joins TRBV30 to TRBJ2-1; a possible D gene is TRBD1 (5 bases). The CDR3 runs to 14 residues. V lost 4 bases and J lost 1, with 11 bases in between. CDR1 is GTSNPN and CDR2 is SVGIG in the germline V gene (reference sequence). CDR3 nucleotides: TGTGCCTGGAAAGGCAGACAGTCCTACAATGAGCAGTTCTTC. This gives the protein CAWKGRQSYNEQFF.

CDR3 protein: CASSYGGLHDTQYF. The CDR3 DNA reads TGTGCCAGCAGTTACGGGGGACTACACGATACGCAGTATTTT. The chain uses TRBV6-2 or TRBV6-3 and TRBJ2-3; TRBD2 agrees at 7 bases. The germline gives CDR1 MNHEY, CDR2 SVGEGT. CDR3 length equals 14 residues. After removal of 2 bases from V and 6 bases from J, the junction contained 5 bases not matched to a gene.

The sample holds a few counts of this clone. This rearrangement joins TRBV7-3 to TRBJ1-1, with 8 positions matching TRBD1. Germline V gene sequence: CDR1 SGHTA, CDR2 FQGTGA. J gave up 1 base and V 3 bases, and 1 base lay outside the gene matches. This CDR3 region has 14 residues. The CDR3 DNA sequence: TGTGCCAGCAGCTTCGACAGGGGGAACACTGAAGCTTTCTTT. This codes for CASSFDRGNTEAFF.